The entry that follows covers one T cell receptor (beta chain) sequence. Its binding antigen is unknown. Base qualities are missing; no much larger clone stands one base away. Counted from cysteine to phenylalanine, this CDR3 has 16 amino acids. Of all the DNA, just the CDR3 is kept, 48 bases in frame from base 1. The germline V end is reduced by 5 bases and the J end by 6 bases; junction bases left unmatched: 7. The CDR1 and CDR2 encoded by the germline V gene are KGHSH and LQKENI. This specimen belongs to a study of PD-1 blockade in classical Hodgkin lymphoma (dated by TCRdb to 2020 to 2022). Study-level background: Nivolumab dosing was 3 mg/kg intravenously every 2 weeks, continuing until either disease progression or unacceptable toxicity. The study used TCR beta sequencing and CyTOF to define a peripheral blood immune signature of response to PD-1 blockade in classical Hodgkin lymphoma.

Genomic DNA was extracted with the Qiagen DNeasy kit from unsorted PBMCs and from negatively selected CD4+ and CD8+ fractions. Amplification of TCR beta CDR3 regions was done by immunoSEQ multiplex PCR with primers that anneal to V and J segments. A synthetic immune receptor repertoire was used to minimize amplification bias, and any residual bias was removed computationally once sequencing was done. In the paper's pipeline: Custom Python scripts were used to quantify repertoire diversity as the Shannon entropy index. Unsorted, CD4+ and CD8+ repertoires were examined separately, except in combined analyses, for which CD4+ and CD8+ sequences were merged in silico. A clone counted as expanded when the clone's frequency after treatment rose at least 2-fold relative to C1D1, and clones undetected at baseline were given a pseudocount of 0.5. Clones with 0 or 1 copy at C1D1 were defined as singleton clones, while clones with 2 or more copies were defined as non-singleton clones. Clones expanded in unsorted samples were labelled as CD4+, CD8+ or unknown by matching protein sequences in sorted samples from the same patient. Wilcoxon tests on paired samples were used to test diversity changes from C1D1 to C4D1. Sourced from immuneACCESS, this table was stored by TCRdb with only in-frame sequences that have V and J called. A share of the clones is absent; for the studies checked, an unresolved V gene accounts for under half, and the remainder has no known explanation. D and trimming come from the DNA, and the V and J calls and clone size come from that table. Counted in this sample were about 12,000 clones; roughly nine tenths of them appeared once. Jointly, the top ten make up approximately 22% of the sample.

Beyond this particular receptor, the publication reports: Lower diversity was seen in patients whose nivolumab began less than 1 year after ASCT, and these patients were left out of later analyses so that immune reconstitution would not confound the results. Only a single clinical trial cohort was studied, and what caused the repertoire differences, possibly disease activity or prior therapy, remained undefined. A significant rise by C4D1 was seen in CD4+ but not CD8+ TCR diversity (p=0.0027 vs p=0.16), with the rise being most apparent in complete responders (p=0.02). Baseline TCR diversity was reported to be lower in newly diagnosed patients than in healthy donors and to be lower still in relapsed/refractory patients. Trial patients with a complete response had baseline diversity similar to that of newly diagnosed patients, while partial responders and progressors had significantly lower diversity.

The sample's time point label, in plain terms: cycle 1 day 1 (C1D1), immediately before nivolumab initiation. Every trial patient had relapsed after autologous stem cell transplantation, and cohorts A, B and C differed in prior brentuximab vedotin exposure. A total of 50 to 70 patients with relapsed/refractory classical Hodgkin lymphoma made up the trial cohort, and each patient's best overall response was complete response, partial response or progressive disease. Single-agent nivolumab was administered to trial patients in the multi-cohort phase II CheckMate 205 trial. An independent review committee assessed best overall response using the 2007 International Working Group response criteria. Trial PBMCs were collected immediately before nivolumab initiation (C1D1) and during therapy at cycle 2 day 1 and cycle 4 day 1. Peripheral blood was collected in 8 mL Vacutainer Cell Preparation Tubes, from which PBMCs were isolated by centrifugation and then cryopreserved.

Recombination connected TRBV18 to TRBJ2-7, and 16 junction bases match TRBD2. The TCR comes from a human donor with classical Hodgkin lymphoma. This material consisted of peripheral blood mononuclear cells (PBMCs), taken at baseline. The DNA sequence is TGTGCCAGCTCAATGGGACTAGCGGGAGGGCCCAGCGAGCAGTACTTC. Its translation is CASSMGLAGGPSEQYF.